What follows is one TCR beta chain and its context. One end of the junction does not line up with germline, which may come from a read error. By 5'RACE template switching, TCR cDNA was produced, with a universal primer site and UMIs added in the process. One entry per CDR3 protein results from TCRdb running MiXCR on the 5' RACE reads. Of approximately 160,000 distinct CDR3 sequences in the sample, approximately 6.2% were seen once. Germline V gene sequence: CDR1 DFQATT, CDR2 SNEGSKA (reference sequence). The CDR3 is made up of 11 amino acids. These data come from a study of T cells after yellow fever vaccination. Across the study: Fractions low in cell number were prepared with SMART-Seq v4 Ultra Low Input.

The sample here was CD4+ T cells sorted from PBMCs, taken on the day of the first yellow fever vaccination. The V call is TRBV20-1, the J call TRBJ1-4; D gene unclear. The origin of this receptor is a young man who received the YFV17D yellow fever vaccine. CDR3 protein: CSARHSRGWVF. CDR3 nucleotides: TGCAGTGCTCGTCACTCCCGTGGTTGGGTTTTT.